These 10 T cell receptor delta chains were sequenced from one sample in a study of gamma-delta chains in newborns, infants, children. TCRdb re-processed the reads using CATT. The sample has over 2,500 delta-chain clones; approximately 52% are singletons. Specimen: blood. These TCRs come from a child who received the measles vaccine.

As for this clone: This could be a read error, since a much larger clone is one nucleotide away. Other DNA sequences in this sample translate to the same CDR3. This chain joins TRDV2 and TRDJ3; TRDD3 matches 10 bases. The germline V gene encodes CDR1 GEAIGNYY and CDR2 EKD. V trimming: 0 bases; J trimming: 3 bases; junction bases outside the gene matches: 4. The CDR3 runs 18 residues. In DNA, the CDR3 is TGTGCCTGTGACACCGGGGGATACGCGGACTGGGACACCCGACAGATGTTTTTC. Translated, it gives CACDTGGYADWDTRQMFF.

On this clone: The same CDR3 arises from other DNA sequences in this sample as well. The chain couples TRDV1 to TRDJ1, with TRDD3 identical over 9 bases. Germline CDR1 reads TSWWSYY; CDR2 reads QGS. The CDR3 consists of 22 residues. V trimming: 2 bases; J trimming: 0 bases; junction bases outside the gene matches: 22. CDR3 nucleotide sequence: TGTGCTCTTGGGGAAGTGAGTCATCTACTGGGGGACGACGACCCGTACACCGATAAACTCATCTTT. It codes for CALGEVSHLLGDDDPYTDKLIF.

Of note for this clone: This could be a read error, since a much larger clone is one nucleotide away. This chain links TRDV2 with TRDJ1, with TRDD3 matching 10 bases. V shed 3 bases, J shed 7 bases, and the junction held 16 bases outside the gene matches. Germline V gene data show CDR1 as GEAIGNYY and CDR2 as EKD. This CDR3 region has 17 residues. CDR3 sequence: CACDGLGDMKYGGKLIF. The CDR3 nucleotides read TGTGCCTGTGACGGTCTGGGGGATATGAAGTATGGCGGTAAACTCATCTTT.

Of note for this clone: Given a much more abundant clone one base away, this may be a read error. V gene TRDV2 combines with J gene TRDJ3; 10 nucleotides match TRDD3. The CDR3 length is 18 residues. The V gene's germline CDR1 is GEAIGNYY and CDR2 EKD. CDR3 bases: TGTGCCTGTGACACCGGGGGATACGGCTCCAGGGACACCCGACAGATGTTTTTC. It encodes CACDTGGYGSRDTRQMFF.

This clone is labeled as medium-sized. The chain couples TRDV2 to TRDJ3; perhaps TRDD3 as D (6 bases). The germline V gene encodes CDR1 GEAIGNYY and CDR2 EKD. CDR3 length: 21 residues. V lost 0 bases, J lost 0 bases, and 20 bases lay in between. The CDR3 spells CACDTGGCWGHSSWDTRQMFF. CDR3 in DNA: TGTGCCTGTGACACCGGGGGGTGCTGGGGCCACAGCTCCTGGGACACCCGACAGATGTTTTTC.

This clone is categorized as large (0.1 to 1%). This chain connects TRDV2 to TRDJ3; 12 nucleotides line up with TRDD3. V was clipped by 2 bases and J by 2 bases; unmatched bases: 9. The CDR3 length is 20 residues. Germline-derived CDR1 and CDR2 are GEAIGNYY and EKD. The CDR3, as DNA: TGTGCCTGTGACATACTGGGGGATACAAGGGGCCCCTGGGACACCCGACAGATGTTTTTC. Amino acids: CACDILGDTRGPWDTRQMFF.

This clone was counted between two and nine times. The chain combines TRDV2 with TRDJ1, with 13 nucleotides matching TRDD3. This CDR3 has 17 residues. Trimming removed 3 bases from V and 4 bases from J; junction bases left unmatched: 10. Germline values: CDR1 GEAIGNYY, CDR2 EKD. The CDR3 reads CACDRLVLGDTGDKLIF. The CDR3 DNA sequence: TGTGCCTGTGACCGCCTCGTACTGGGGGATACGGGCGATAAACTCATCTTT.

With respect to this clone: A much bigger clone sits one base away, suggesting this may be a read error. The CDR3 DNA reads as TGTGCCTTAGTGGACGATACCCTCATCTTT. It is translated as CALVDDTLIF. The rearrangement uses TRDV3 and TRDJ1; D might be TRDD3 (5 bases). Trimming cost V 3 bases and J 11 bases, with 13 bases left between them. The CDR3 is made up of 10 amino acids. CDR1 is TVYSNPD and CDR2 is GDNSRS in the germline V gene (reference sequence).

Only a few counts were recorded for this clone. The chain has TRDV1 and TRDJ3; TRDD2 matches at 8 bases. Per germline, CDR1 TSWWSYY and CDR2 QGS. The V and J ends lost 3 bases and 0 bases, in that order; junction bases with no gene match: 22. The CDR3 extends over 24 amino acids. CDR3 DNA sequence: TGTGCTCTTGGGGAGCGATACTTCCTACTCCGGGTCATACTGAGCTCCTGGGACACCCGACAGATGTTTTTC. It codes for CALGERYFLLRVILSSWDTRQMFF.

Points on this clone: Just one base apart from a much larger clone, this may be a read error. This sample includes further DNA sequences coding for the same CDR3. V gene TRDV2 combines with J gene TRDJ1, with D possibly being TRDD3 (6 bases). CDR1 and CDR2 from the germline V gene are GEAIGNYY and EKD. The CDR3 sequence is 15 residues long. With 2 bases removed from V and 10 bases from J, the gap between germline ends came to 22 bases. The CDR3 bases are TGTGCCTGTGACAGTGTGGGTACTGGGTTCAAGAGACTCATCTTT. Encoded protein: CACDSVGTGFKRLIF.